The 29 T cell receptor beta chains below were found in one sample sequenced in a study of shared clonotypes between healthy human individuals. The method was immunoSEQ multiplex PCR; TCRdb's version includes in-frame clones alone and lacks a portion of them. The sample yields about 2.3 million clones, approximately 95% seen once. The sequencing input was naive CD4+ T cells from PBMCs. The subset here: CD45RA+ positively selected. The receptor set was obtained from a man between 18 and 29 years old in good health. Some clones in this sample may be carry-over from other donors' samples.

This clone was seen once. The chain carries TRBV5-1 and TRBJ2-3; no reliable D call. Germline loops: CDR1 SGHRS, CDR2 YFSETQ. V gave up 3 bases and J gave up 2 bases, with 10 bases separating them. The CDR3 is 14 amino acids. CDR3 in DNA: TGCGCCAGCAGCTCGGCGGATCCCACAGATACGCAGTATTTT. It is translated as CASSSADPTDTQYF. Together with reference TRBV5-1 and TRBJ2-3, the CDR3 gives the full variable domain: KAGVTQTPRYLIKTRGQQVTLSCSPISGHRSVSWYQQTPGQGLQFLFEYFSETQRNKGNFPGRFSGRQFSNSRSEMNVSTLELGDSALYLCASSSADPTDTQYFGPGTRLTVL.

This CDR3 is CASRTPGKSQHF. CDR3 DNA sequence: TGTGCCAGCAGAACCCCCGGGAAGTCCCAGCATTTT. The V gene is TRBV28, the J gene TRBJ1-5; D uncertain. The germline gives CDR1 MDHEN, CDR2 SYDVKM. There are 12 residues in the CDR3. V was cut by 6 bases and J by 11 bases, with 14 bases left in between.

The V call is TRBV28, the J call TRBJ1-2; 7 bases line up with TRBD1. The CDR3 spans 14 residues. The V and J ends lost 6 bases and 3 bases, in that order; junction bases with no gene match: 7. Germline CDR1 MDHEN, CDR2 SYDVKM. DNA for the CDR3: TGTGCCAGCAGCCACTCTGACAGGGACTATGGCTACACCTTC. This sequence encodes CASSHSDRDYGYTF.

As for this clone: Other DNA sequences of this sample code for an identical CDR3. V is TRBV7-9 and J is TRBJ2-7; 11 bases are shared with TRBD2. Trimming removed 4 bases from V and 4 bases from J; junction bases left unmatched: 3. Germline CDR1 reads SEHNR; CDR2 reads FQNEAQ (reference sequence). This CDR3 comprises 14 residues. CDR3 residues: CASSSLAGGYEQYF. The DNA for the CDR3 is TGTGCCAGCAGCTCCCTAGCGGGAGGATACGAGCAGTACTTC.

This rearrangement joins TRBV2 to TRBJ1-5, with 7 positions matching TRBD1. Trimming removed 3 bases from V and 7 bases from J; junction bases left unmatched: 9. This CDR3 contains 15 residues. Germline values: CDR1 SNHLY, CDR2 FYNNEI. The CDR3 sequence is CASSESRGPRQPQHF. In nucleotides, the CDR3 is TGTGCCAGCAGTGAGAGTAGGGGGCCGCGGCAGCCCCAGCATTTT.

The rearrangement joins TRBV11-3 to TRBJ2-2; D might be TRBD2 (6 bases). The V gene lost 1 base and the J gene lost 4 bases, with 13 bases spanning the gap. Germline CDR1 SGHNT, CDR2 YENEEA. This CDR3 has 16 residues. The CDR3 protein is CASSLAGTGGTGELFF. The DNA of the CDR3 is TGTGCCAGCAGCTTAGCCGGCACCGGGGGCACCGGGGAGCTGTTTTTT.

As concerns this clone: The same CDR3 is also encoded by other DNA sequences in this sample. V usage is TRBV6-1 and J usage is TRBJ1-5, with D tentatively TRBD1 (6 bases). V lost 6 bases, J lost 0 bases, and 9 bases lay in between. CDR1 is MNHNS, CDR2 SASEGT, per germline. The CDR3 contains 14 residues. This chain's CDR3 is CASRDSYSNQPQHF. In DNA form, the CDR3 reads TGTGCCAGCAGGGACAGTTATAGCAATCAGCCCCAGCATTTT.

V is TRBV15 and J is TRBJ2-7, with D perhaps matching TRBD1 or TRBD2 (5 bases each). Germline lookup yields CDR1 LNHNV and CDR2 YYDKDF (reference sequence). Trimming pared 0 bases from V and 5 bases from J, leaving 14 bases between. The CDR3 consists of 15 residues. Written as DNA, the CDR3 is TGTGCCACCAGCAGAGATCCAGCCGGGGCTAACGAGCAGTACTTC. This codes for CATSRDPAGANEQYF.

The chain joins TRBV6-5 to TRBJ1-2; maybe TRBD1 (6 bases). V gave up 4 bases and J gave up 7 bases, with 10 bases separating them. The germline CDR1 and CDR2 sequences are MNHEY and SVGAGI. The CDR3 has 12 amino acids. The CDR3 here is CASSWGAGGYTF. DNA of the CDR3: TGTGCCAGCAGTTGGGGGGCTGGTGGCTACACCTTC.

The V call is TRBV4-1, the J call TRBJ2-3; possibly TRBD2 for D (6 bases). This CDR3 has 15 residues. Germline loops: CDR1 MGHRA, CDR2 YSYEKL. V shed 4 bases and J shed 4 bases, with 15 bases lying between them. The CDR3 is CASSRTEGGPDTQYF. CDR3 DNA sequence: TGCGCCAGCAGCCGGACTGAGGGAGGTCCAGATACGCAGTATTTT.

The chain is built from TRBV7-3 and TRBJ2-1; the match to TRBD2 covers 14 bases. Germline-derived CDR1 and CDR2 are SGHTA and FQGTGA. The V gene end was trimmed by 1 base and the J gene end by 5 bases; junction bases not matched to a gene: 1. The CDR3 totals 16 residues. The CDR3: CASSLKGLAGDNEQFF. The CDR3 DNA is TGTGCCAGCAGCTTAAAGGGACTAGCGGGAGACAATGAGCAGTTCTTC.

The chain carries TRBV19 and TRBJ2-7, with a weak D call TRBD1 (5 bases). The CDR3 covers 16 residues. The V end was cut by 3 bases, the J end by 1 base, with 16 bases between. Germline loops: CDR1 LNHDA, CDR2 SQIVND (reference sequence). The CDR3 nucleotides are TGTGCCAGTAGTATTAGGCCGCAGGGTTTTTCCTACGAGCAGTACTTC. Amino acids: CASSIRPQGFSYEQYF.

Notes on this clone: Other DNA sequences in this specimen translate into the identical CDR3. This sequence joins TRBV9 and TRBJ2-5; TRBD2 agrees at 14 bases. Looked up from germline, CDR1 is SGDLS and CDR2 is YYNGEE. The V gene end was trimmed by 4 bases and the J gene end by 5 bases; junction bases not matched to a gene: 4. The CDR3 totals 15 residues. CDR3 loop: CASSPGTSGSETQYF. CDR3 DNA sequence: TGTGCCAGCAGCCCGGGGACTAGCGGGAGTGAGACCCAGTACTTC.

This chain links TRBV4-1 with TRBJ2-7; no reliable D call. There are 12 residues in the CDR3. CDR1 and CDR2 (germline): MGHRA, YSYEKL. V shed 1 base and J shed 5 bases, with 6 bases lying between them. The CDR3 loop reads CASSQVFDEQYF. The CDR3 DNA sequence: TGCGCCAGCAGCCAAGTTTTCGACGAGCAGTACTTC.

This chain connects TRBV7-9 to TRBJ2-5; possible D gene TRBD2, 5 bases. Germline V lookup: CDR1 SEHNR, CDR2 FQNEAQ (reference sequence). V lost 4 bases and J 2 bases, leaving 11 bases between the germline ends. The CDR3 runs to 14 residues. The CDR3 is CASSSRTGQETQYF. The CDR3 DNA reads TGTGCCAGCAGCTCGCGCACGGGACAAGAGACCCAGTACTTC.

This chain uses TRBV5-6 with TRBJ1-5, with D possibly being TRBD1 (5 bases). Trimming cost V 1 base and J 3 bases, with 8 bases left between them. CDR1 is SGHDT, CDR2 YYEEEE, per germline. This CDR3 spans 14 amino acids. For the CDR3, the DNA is TGTGCCAGCAGCTTGTACAGGAACAATCAGCCCCAGCATTTT. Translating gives CASSLYRNNQPQHF.

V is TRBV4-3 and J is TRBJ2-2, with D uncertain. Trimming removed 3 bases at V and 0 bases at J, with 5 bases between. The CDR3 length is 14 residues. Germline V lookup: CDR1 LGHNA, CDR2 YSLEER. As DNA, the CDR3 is TGCGCCAGCAGCCATGGCCCGAACACCGGGGAGCTGTTTTTT. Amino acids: CASSHGPNTGELFF.

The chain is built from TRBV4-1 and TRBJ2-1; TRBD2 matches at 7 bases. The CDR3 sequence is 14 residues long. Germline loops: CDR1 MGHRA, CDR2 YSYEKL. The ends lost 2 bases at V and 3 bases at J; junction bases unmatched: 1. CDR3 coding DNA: TGCGCCAGCAGCCAAACGGGAGGCTACAATGAGCAGTTCTTC. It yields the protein CASSQTGGYNEQFF.

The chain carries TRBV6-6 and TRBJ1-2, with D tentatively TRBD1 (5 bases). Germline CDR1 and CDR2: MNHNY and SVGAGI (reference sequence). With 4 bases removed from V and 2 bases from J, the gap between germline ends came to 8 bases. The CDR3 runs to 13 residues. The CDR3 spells CASSFGDNYGYTF. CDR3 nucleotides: TGTGCCAGCAGTTTCGGGGACAACTATGGCTACACCTTC.

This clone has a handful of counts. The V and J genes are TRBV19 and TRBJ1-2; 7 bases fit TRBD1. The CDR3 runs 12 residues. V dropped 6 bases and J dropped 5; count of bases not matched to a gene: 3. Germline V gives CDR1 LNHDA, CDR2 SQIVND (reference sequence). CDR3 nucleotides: TGTGCCAGTAGCCAGACAGGGTATGGCTACACCTTC. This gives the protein CASSQTGYGYTF.

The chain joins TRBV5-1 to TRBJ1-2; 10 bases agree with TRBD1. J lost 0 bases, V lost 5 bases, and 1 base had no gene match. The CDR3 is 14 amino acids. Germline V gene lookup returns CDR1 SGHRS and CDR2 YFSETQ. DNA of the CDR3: TGCGCCAGCAGGGGACAGGGGACTAACTATGGCTACACCTTC. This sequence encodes CASRGQGTNYGYTF. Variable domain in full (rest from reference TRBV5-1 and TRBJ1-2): KAGVTQTPRYLIKTRGQQVTLSCSPISGHRSVSWYQQTPGQGLQFLFEYFSETQRNKGNFPGRFSGRQFSNSRSEMNVSTLELGDSALYLCASRGQGTNYGYTFGSGTRLTVV.

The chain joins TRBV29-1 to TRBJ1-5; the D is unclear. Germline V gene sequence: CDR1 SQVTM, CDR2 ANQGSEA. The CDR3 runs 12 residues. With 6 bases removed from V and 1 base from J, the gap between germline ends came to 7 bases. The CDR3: CSVTDSNQPQHF. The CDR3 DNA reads TGCAGCGTGACGGACAGCAATCAGCCCCAGCATTTT.

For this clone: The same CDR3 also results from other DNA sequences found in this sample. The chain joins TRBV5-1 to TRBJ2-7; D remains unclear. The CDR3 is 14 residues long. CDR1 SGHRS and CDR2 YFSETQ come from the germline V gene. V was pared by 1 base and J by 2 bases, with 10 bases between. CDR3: CASSLSGSTYEQYF. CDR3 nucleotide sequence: TGCGCCAGCAGCTTGTCGGGCAGCACCTACGAGCAGTACTTC.

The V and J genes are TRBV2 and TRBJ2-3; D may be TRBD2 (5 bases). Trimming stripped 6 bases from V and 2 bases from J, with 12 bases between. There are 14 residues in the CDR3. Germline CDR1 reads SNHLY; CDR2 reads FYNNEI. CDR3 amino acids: CASSPTSSTDTQYF. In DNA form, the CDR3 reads TGTGCCAGCAGCCCAACTAGTTCCACAGATACGCAGTATTTT.

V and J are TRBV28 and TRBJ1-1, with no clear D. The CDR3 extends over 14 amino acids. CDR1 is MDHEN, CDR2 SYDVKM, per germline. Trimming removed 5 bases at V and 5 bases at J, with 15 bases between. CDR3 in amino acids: CASSLIQAGTEAFF. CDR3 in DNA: TGTGCCAGCAGTCTCATTCAAGCGGGGACTGAAGCTTTCTTT.

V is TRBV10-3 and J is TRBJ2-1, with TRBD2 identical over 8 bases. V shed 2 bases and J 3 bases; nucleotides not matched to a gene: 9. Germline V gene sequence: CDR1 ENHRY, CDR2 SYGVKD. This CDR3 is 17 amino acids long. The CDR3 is CAISEPDASGLYNEQFF. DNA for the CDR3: TGTGCCATCAGTGAGCCGGACGCTAGCGGGCTCTACAATGAGCAGTTCTTC.

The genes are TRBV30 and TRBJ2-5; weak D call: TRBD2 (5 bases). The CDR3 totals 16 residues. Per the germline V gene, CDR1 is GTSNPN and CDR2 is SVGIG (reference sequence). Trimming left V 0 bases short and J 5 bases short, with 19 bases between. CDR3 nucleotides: TGTGCCTGGAGTGTCGATGTCCTGAGAGGGAGTGAGACCCAGTACTTC. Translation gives CAWSVDVLRGSETQYF.

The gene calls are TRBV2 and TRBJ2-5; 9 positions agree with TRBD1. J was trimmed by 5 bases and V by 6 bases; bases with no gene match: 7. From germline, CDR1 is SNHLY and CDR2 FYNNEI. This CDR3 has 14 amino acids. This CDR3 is CASRAGTGMETQYF. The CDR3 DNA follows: TGTGCCAGCAGAGCCGGGACAGGGATGGAGACCCAGTACTTC.

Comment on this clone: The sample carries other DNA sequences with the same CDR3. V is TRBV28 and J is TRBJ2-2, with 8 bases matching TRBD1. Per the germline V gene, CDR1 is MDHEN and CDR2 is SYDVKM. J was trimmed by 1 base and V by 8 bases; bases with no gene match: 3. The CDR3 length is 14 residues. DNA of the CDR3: TGTGCCAGCCGGACAGGGCAGAACACCGGGGAGCTGTTTTTT. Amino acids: CASRTGQNTGELFF.